Below are 4 T cell receptor beta chains sequenced from a single sample in a study of PD-1 blockade in mismatch repair-deficient tumors. Clones were sequenced by immunoSEQ multiplex PCR, and TCRdb holds only the in-frame ones, with some missing. Here the sample spans about 16,000 clones, roughly 83% being singletons. The sample here was PBMCs, taken before pembrolizumab treatment. These receptors originate from an adult with mismatch repair-deficient cancer.

The chain has TRBV6-5 and TRBJ1-5; D gene uncertain. Germline loops: CDR1 MNHEY, CDR2 SVGAGI. This CDR3 is built from 15 residues. With 6 bases removed from V and 0 bases from J, the gap between germline ends came to 12 bases. CDR3 coding DNA: TGTGCCAGCAGGGAGGGCCTATATAGCAATCAGCCCCAGCATTTT. Protein sequence: CASREGLYSNQPQHF.

V gene TRBV7-6 combines with J gene TRBJ2-3; D might be TRBD1 (5 bases). The CDR3 length is 15 residues. Germline CDR1 and CDR2: SGHVS and FNYEAQ. Trimming cost V 0 bases and J 1 base, with 8 bases left between them. CDR3 in DNA: TGTGCCAGCAGCTTAGCGAAGACAGGCACAGATACGCAGTATTTT. Protein sequence: CASSLAKTGTDTQYF.

The chain combines TRBV12-5 with TRBJ2-7, with D maybe TRBD2 (6 bases). The CDR3 is 14 residues long. V lost 6 bases and J 7 bases, leaving 19 bases between the germline ends. Germline V CDR1 and CDR2: LGHNT, FRNRAP. CDR3 amino acids: CASGLVGGLREQYF. The DNA of the CDR3 is TGTGCTAGTGGCCTCGTCGGGGGATTGAGGGAGCAGTACTTC.

This rearrangement joins TRBV7-3 to TRBJ2-2; TRBD1 matches 9 bases. There are 16 residues in the CDR3. V lost 4 bases to trimming and J lost 0 bases; unmatched junction nucleotides: 3. Per the germline V gene, CDR1 is SGHTA and CDR2 is FQGTGA. In DNA form, the CDR3 reads TGTGCCAGCAGCTCCGGGACAGGGACGAACACCGGGGAGCTGTTTTTT. Translated: CASSSGTGTNTGELFF.